What follows describes a single T cell receptor beta chain. This sample stems from a study of blood T cell repertoires in COVID-19. TCRdb's copy holds only in-frame clones and misses some; the assay was immunoSEQ multiplex PCR. The table shows 150,000 to 200,000 clones, with around 86% occurring only once. The V gene lost 7 bases and the J gene lost 0 bases, with 31 bases spanning the gap. The germline CDR1 and CDR2 sequences are GTSNPN and SVGIG (reference sequence). The CDR3 covers 20 residues. V is TRBV30 and J is TRBJ1-3; the D is unclear. Material: peripheral blood. The clonotype comes from a man in his fifties with active or convalescent COVID-19. The CDR3 here is CAYSLQTYRHMELSGNTIYF. CDR3 DNA sequence: TGTGCCTACAGCTTACAAACATATCGACACATGGAACTCTCTGGAAACACCATATATTTT.